The entry below describes one T cell receptor (beta chain). At one of its ends the junction is not consistent with the germline gene, which may arise from a read error. The germline V gene encodes CDR1 SGHTA and CDR2 FQGTGA. This CDR3 is built from 16 residues. This sample is drawn from a study of blood T cells in healthy people across ages. It was with a sample-barcoded 5' primer and a J-beta primer mix that a second PCR of about 6 to 12 cycles was run. TCRdb passed the 5' RACE reads through MiXCR, listing each CDR3 protein once. The table includes about 760,000 distinct CDR3 sequences, roughly three fifths detected once. Aged about 6 to 95, donors were systemically healthy Caucasians from Russia.

The gene calls are TRBV7-3 and TRBJ2-1; 13 bases line up with TRBD2. The sequence was collected from a man aged 35-49 years in good health. Sequenced material: blood. This chain's CDR3 is CASSLTSGRAFNEQFF. CDR3 nucleotide sequence: TGTGCCAGCAGCCTAACTAGCGGGAGGGCCTTCAATGAGCAGTTCTTC.